This T cell receptor beta chain was found in a study of T cell responses to AZD1222 COVID-19 vaccine. Study-wide results and limits: Reportedly, nearly half the spike-specific TCRs target unmutated variant regions.

Generated by immunoSEQ multiplex PCR, the TCRdb table keeps only in-frame clones and is missing some. Of more than 95,000 clones listed, 88% are singletons. Notes on this clone: Antigen specificity is unknown.

CDR1 and CDR2 (germline): MDHEN, SYDVKM. The CDR3 consists of 13 residues. With 2 bases removed from V and 5 bases from J, the gap between germline ends came to 9 bases. V gene TRBV28 combines with J gene TRBJ1-2; D uncertain. This TCR was sampled from an adult in good health. The specimen comprised peripheral blood, sampled on day 0 of AZD1222 vaccination. The CDR3 reads CASSLLGLYGYTF. The CDR3 DNA is TGTGCCAGCAGTTTACTCGGGCTTTATGGCTACACCTTC.